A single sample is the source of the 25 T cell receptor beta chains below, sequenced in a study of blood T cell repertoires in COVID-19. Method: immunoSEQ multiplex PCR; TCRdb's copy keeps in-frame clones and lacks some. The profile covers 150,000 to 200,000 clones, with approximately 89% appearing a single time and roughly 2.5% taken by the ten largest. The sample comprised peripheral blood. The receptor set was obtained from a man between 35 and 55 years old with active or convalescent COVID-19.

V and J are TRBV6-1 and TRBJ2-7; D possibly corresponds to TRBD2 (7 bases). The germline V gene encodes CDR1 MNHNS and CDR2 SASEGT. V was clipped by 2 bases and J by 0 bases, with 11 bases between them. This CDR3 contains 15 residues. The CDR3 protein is CASSENGGHSYEQYF. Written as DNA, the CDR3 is TGTGCCAGCAGTGAAAACGGGGGGCACTCCTACGAGCAGTACTTC.

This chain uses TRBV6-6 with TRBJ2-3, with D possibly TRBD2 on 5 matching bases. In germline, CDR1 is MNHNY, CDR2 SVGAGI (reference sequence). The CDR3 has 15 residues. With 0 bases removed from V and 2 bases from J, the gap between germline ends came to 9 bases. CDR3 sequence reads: CASSYSSGLTDTQYF. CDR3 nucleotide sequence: TGTGCCAGCAGTTACTCGAGCGGACTCACAGATACGCAGTATTTT.

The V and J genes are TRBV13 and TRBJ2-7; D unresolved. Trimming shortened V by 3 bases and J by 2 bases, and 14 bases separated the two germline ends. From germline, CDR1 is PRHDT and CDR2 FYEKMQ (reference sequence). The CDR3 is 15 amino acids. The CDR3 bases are TGTGCCAGCAGCTTGCGAAGCGCCACTACCTACGAGCAGTACTTC. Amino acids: CASSLRSATTYEQYF.

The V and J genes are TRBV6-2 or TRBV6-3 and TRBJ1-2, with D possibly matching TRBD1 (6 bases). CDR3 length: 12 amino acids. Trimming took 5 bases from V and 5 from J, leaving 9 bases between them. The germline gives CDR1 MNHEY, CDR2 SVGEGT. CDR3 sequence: CASSRRGYGYTF. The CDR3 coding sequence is TGTGCCAGCAGTCGAAGGGGGTATGGCTACACCTTC.

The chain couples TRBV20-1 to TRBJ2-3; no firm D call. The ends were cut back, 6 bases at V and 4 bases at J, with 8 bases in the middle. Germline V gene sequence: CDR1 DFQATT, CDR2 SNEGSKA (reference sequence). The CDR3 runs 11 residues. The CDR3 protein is CSAPHPDTQYF. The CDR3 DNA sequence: TGCAGTGCCCCACATCCAGATACGCAGTATTTT.

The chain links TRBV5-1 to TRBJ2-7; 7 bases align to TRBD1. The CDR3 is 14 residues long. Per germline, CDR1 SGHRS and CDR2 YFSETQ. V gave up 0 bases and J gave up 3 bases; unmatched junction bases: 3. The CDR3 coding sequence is TGCGCCAGCAGCTTGGCTGGGACAGTCTACGAGCAGTACTTC. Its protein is CASSLAGTVYEQYF.

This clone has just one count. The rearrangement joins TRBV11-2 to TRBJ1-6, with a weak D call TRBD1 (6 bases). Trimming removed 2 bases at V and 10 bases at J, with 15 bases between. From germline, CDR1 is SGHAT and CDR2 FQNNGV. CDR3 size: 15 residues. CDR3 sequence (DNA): TGTGCCAGCAGCTTAATCGGCAGGGGAAGATCACCCCTCCACTTT. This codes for CASSLIGRGRSPLHF.

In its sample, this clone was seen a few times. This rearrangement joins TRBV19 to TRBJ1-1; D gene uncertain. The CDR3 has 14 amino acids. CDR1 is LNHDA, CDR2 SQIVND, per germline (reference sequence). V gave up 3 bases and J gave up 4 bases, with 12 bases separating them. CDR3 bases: TGTGCCAGTAGTATTCCCCCTTCGAGCACTGAAGCTTTCTTT. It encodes CASSIPPSSTEAFF.

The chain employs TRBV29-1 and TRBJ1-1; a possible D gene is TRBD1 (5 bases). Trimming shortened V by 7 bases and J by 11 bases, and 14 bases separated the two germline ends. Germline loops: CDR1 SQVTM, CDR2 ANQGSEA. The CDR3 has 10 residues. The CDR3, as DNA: TGCAGCGCCGACACAGGAGAGGCTTTCTTT. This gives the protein CSADTGEAFF.

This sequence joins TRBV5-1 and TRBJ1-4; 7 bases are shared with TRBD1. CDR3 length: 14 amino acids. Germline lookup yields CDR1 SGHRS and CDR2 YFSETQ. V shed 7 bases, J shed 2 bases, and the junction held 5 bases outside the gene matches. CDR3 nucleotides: TGCGCCAGCGCAGGGGGAAATACTAATGAAAAACTGTTTTTT. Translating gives CASAGGNTNEKLFF.

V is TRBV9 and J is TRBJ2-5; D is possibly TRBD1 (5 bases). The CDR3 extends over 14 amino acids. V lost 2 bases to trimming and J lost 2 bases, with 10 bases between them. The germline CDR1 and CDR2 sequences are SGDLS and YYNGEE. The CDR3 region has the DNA TGTGCCAGCAGCGTGACAAGGGGACAAGAGACCCAGTACTTC. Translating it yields CASSVTRGQETQYF.

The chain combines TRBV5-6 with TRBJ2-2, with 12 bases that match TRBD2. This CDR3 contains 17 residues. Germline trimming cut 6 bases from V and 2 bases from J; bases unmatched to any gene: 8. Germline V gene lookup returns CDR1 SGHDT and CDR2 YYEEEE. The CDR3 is CASNALAGGFNTGELFF. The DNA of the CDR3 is TGTGCCAGCAACGCACTAGCGGGGGGCTTCAACACCGGGGAGCTGTTTTTT.

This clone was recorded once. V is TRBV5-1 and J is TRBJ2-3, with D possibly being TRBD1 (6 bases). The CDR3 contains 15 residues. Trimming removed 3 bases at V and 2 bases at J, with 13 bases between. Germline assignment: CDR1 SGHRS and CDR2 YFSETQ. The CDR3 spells CASSSSTGSTDTQYF. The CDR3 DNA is TGCGCCAGCAGCTCTTCAACAGGGTCCACAGATACGCAGTATTTT.

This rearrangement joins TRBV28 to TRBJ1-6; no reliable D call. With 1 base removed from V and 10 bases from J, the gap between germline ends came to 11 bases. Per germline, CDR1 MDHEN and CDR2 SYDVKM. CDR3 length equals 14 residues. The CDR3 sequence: CASSLFGEISPLHF. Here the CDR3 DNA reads TGTGCCAGCAGTTTATTCGGGGAAATATCACCCCTCCACTTT. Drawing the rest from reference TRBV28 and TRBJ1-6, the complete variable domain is DVKVTQSSRYLVKRTGEKVFLECVQDMDHENMFWYRQDPGLGLRLIYFSYDVKMKEKGDIPEGYSVSREKKERFSLILESASTNQTSMYLCASSLFGEISPLHFGNGTRLTVT.

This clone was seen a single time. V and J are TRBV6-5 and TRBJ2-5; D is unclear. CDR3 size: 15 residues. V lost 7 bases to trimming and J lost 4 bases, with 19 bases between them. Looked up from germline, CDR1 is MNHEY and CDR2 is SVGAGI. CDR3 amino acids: CASKEAPRIAETQYF. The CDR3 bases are TGTGCCAGCAAAGAGGCGCCCCGGATCGCAGAGACCCAGTACTTC.

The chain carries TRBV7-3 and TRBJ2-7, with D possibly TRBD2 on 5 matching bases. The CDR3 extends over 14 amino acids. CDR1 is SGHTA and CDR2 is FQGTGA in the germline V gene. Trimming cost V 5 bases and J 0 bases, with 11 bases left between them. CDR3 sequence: CASSAFEGSYEQYF. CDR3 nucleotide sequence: TGTGCCAGCAGCGCCTTTGAGGGCTCCTACGAGCAGTACTTC. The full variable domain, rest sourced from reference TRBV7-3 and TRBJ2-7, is GAGVSQTPSNKVTEKGKYVELRCDPISGHTALYWYRQSLGQGPEFLIYFQGTGAADDSGLPNDRFFAVRPEGSVSTLKIQRTERGDSAVYLCASSAFEGSYEQYFGPGTRLTVT.

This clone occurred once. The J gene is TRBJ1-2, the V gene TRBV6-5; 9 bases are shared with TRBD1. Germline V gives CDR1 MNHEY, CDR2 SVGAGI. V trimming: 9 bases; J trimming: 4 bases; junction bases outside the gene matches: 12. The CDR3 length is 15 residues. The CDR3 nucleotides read TGTGCCAGTCGTCCACAGGGGGCCGTCCCCTATGGCTACACCTTC. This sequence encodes CASRPQGAVPYGYTF.

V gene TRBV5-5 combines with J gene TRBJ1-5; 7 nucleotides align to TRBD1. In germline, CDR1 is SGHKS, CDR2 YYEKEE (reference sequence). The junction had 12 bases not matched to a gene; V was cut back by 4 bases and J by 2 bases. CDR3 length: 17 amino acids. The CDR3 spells CASSAGQARSGNQPQHF. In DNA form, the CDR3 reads TGTGCCAGCAGCGCCGGACAGGCTCGGAGTGGCAATCAGCCCCAGCATTTT. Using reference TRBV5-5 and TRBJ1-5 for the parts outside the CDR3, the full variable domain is DAGVTQSPTHLIKTRGQQVTLRCSPISGHKSVSWYQQVLGQGPQFIFQYYEKEERGRGNFPDRFSARQFPNYSSELNVNALLLGDSALYLCASSAGQARSGNQPQHFGDGTRLSIL.

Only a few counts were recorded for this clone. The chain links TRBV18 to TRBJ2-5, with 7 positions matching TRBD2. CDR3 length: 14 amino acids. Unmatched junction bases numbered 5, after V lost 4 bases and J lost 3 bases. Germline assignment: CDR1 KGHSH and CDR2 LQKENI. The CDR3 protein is CASSRAGTKETQYF. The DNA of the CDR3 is TGTGCCAGCTCACGGGCGGGGACTAAAGAGACCCAGTACTTC.

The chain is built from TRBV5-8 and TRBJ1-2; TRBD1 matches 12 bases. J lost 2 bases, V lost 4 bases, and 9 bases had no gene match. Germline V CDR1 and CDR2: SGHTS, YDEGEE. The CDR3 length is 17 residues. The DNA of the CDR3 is TGTGCCAGCAGCGTAGGGACAGGGGGCAGTCGGAACTATGGCTACACCTTC. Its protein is CASSVGTGGSRNYGYTF.

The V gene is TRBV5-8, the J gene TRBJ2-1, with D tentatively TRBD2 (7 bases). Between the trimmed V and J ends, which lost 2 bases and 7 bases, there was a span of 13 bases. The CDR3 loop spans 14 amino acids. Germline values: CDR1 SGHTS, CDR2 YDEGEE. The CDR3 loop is CASSLKGGPNEQFF. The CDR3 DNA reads TGTGCCAGCAGCTTAAAGGGGGGGCCTAATGAGCAGTTCTTC. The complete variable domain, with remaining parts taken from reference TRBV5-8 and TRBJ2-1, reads EAGVTQSPTHLIKTRGQQATLRCSPISGHTSVYWYQQALGLGLQFLLWYDEGEERNRGNFPPRFSGRQFPNYSSELNVNALELEDSALYLCASSLKGGPNEQFFGPGTRLTVL.

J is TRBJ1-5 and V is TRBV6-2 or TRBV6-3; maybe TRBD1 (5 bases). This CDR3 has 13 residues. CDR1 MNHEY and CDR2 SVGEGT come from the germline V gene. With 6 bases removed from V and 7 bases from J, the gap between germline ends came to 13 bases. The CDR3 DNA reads TGTGCCAGCAGCGAAAGGGGATACCAGCCCCAGCATTTT. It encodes CASSERGYQPQHF.

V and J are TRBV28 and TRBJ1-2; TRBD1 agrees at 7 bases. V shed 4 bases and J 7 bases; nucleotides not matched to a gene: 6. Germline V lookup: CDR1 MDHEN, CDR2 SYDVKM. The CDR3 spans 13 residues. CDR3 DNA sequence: TGTGCCAGCAGTTCGACAGGGACGGGTGGCTACACCTTC. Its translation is CASSSTGTGGYTF.

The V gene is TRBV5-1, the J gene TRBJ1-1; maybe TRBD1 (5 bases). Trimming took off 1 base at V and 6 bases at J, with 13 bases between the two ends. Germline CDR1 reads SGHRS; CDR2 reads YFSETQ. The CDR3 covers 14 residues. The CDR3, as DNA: TGCGCCAGCAGCTTGACCGCTGGGGCAGCTGAAGCTTTCTTT. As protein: CASSLTAGAAEAFF.

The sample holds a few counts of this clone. CDR3 DNA: TGTGCCACCAGTGACGCCGTAGGCACAGATACGCAGTATTTT. Protein product: CATSDAVGTDTQYF. V usage is TRBV24-1 and J usage is TRBJ2-3; no clear D. The germline V and J ends were trimmed by 4 bases and 1 base, with 8 bases remaining between them. CDR1 is KGHDR, CDR2 SFDVKD, per germline. This CDR3 contains 14 residues.